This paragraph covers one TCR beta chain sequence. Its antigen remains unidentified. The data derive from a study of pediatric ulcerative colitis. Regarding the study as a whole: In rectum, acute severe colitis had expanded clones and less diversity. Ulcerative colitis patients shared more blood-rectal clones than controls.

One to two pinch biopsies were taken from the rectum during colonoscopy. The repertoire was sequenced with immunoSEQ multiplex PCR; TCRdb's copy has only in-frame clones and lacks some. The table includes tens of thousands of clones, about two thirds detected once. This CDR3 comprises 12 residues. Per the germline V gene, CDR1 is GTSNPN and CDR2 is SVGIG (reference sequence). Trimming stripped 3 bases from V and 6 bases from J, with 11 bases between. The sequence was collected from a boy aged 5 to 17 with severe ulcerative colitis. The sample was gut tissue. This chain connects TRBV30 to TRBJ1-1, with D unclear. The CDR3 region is CAWSRLKAEAFF. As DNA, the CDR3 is TGTGCCTGGAGCCGTCTAAAGGCTGAAGCTTTCTTT.